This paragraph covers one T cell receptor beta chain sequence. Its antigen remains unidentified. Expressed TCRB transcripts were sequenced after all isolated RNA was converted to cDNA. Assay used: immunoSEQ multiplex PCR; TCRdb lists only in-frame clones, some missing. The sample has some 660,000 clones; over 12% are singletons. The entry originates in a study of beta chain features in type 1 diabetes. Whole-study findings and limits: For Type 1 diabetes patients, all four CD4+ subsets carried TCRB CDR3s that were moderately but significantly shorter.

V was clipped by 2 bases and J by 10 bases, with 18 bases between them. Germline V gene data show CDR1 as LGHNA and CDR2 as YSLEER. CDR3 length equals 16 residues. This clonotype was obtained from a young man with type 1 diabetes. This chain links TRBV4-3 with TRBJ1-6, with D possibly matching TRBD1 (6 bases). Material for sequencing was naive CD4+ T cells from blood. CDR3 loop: CASSQLFAQGGSPLHF. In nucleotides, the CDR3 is TGCGCCAGCAGCCAACTATTCGCACAGGGTGGCTCACCCCTCCACTTT.